These 22 T cell receptor beta chains came from one sample sequenced in a study of cytomegalovirus exposure and HLA in healthy donors. Researchers ran the PCR with 60 Vbeta and 13 Jbeta primers. Here immunoSEQ multiplex PCR was the method, and the copy in TCRdb shows in-frame clones only, minus some. The profile shows 100,000 to 150,000 clones, less than 85% of them singletons. The sample consisted of PBMCs. Receptors were obtained from a man in his forties or fifties in good health and CMV-seropositive.

This chain connects TRBV6-6 to TRBJ2-3; no clear D. Per germline, CDR1 MNHNY and CDR2 SVGAGI (reference sequence). V was trimmed by 1 base and J by 4 bases, leaving 9 bases between them. This CDR3 is 14 amino acids long. The CDR3 reads CASSYFGVADTQYF. CDR3 coding DNA: TGTGCCAGCAGTTACTTTGGTGTAGCAGATACGCAGTATTTT.

This clone was seen only once. Here the CDR3 DNA reads TGTGCCAGCAGCTTGGACGTACAGGCAACTAATGAAAAACTGTTTTTT. Translation: CASSLDVQATNEKLFF. The rearrangement joins TRBV5-5 to TRBJ1-4; the D gene is possibly TRBD1 (5 bases). Trimming removed 0 bases at V and 0 bases at J, with 9 bases between. This CDR3 comprises 16 residues. CDR1 and CDR2 (germline): SGHKS, YYEKEE (reference sequence).

The chain recombines TRBV9 with TRBJ1-4; D gene uncertain. This CDR3 has 14 residues. Trimming stripped 0 bases from V and 7 bases from J, with 10 bases between. Per germline, CDR1 SGDLS and CDR2 YYNGEE. The CDR3, as DNA: TGTGCCAGCAGCGTAGCTCGAGGCGGTGAAAAACTGTTTTTT. This encodes CASSVARGGEKLFF.

The rearrangement uses TRBV13 and TRBJ2-7; no reliable D call. The ends were cut back, 0 bases at V and 2 bases at J, with 5 bases in the middle. Germline CDR1 reads PRHDT; CDR2 reads FYEKMQ (reference sequence). This CDR3 has 13 amino acids. DNA of the CDR3: TGTGCCAGCAGCTTAGGGCCAGCCTACGAGCAGTACTTC. This codes for CASSLGPAYEQYF.

The V gene is TRBV4-2, the J gene TRBJ2-1; D is unclear. Germline-derived CDR1 and CDR2 are LGHNA and YNFKEQ. The CDR3 is 13 residues long. V shed 5 bases and J shed 8 bases, with 13 bases lying between them. The CDR3 reads CASSEESRHEQFF. The CDR3 coding sequence is TGTGCCAGCAGCGAGGAGTCGCGGCATGAGCAGTTCTTC.

The chain uses TRBV30 and TRBJ2-2, with TRBD1 matching 7 bases. Germline loops: CDR1 GTSNPN, CDR2 SVGIG (reference sequence). The CDR3 loop spans 13 amino acids. V shed 3 bases and J 5 bases; nucleotides not matched to a gene: 3. CDR3 nucleotides: TGTGCCTGGAGAGAACAGGGGACCGGGGAGCTGTTTTTT. Protein product: CAWREQGTGELFF.

CDR3 sequence reads: CASSLDRANEKLFF. The CDR3 DNA is TGCGCCAGCAGCCTCGACAGGGCTAATGAAAAACTGTTTTTT. The V call is TRBV5-1, the J call TRBJ1-4, with 7 bases fitting TRBD1. The V gene end was trimmed by 4 bases and the J gene end by 3 bases; junction bases not matched to a gene: 3. Germline CDR1 SGHRS, CDR2 YFSETQ. The CDR3 has 14 residues. The full variable domain, completed using reference TRBV5-1 and TRBJ1-4, is KAGVTQTPRYLIKTRGQQVTLSCSPISGHRSVSWYQQTPGQGLQFLFEYFSETQRNKGNFPGRFSGRQFSNSRSEMNVSTLELGDSALYLCASSLDRANEKLFFGSGTQLSVL.

The chain has TRBV5-1 and TRBJ1-2; possible D gene TRBD1, 6 bases. Germline CDR1 reads SGHRS; CDR2 reads YFSETQ. This CDR3 comprises 16 residues. The ends were cut back, 4 bases at V and 0 bases at J, with 16 bases in the middle. The CDR3 DNA is TGCGCCAGCAGCACAGGGCAGGCGTCAGCTAACTATGGCTACACCTTC. Its translation is CASSTGQASANYGYTF.

This chain joins TRBV9 and TRBJ2-7, with 7 positions matching TRBD2. The CDR3 loop spans 16 amino acids. V gave up 2 bases and J gave up 0 bases; unmatched junction bases: 8. The germline gives CDR1 SGDLS, CDR2 YYNGEE. CDR3 protein: CASSVASGTVSYEQYF. DNA for the CDR3: TGTGCCAGCAGCGTCGCCAGCGGGACCGTCTCCTACGAGCAGTACTTC.

The genes are TRBV7-6 and TRBJ2-1; a weak D match, TRBD1 (6 bases). CDR1 SGHVS and CDR2 FNYEAQ come from the germline V gene. This CDR3 has 14 amino acids. V shed 1 base and J shed 10 bases, with 14 bases lying between them. CDR3 in amino acids: CASSLGTASGEQFF. CDR3 bases: TGTGCCAGCAGCTTAGGGACAGCTTCTGGCGAGCAGTTCTTC.

This clone was observed a few times. V gene TRBV5-1 combines with J gene TRBJ2-6; 10 bases are shared with TRBD1. The CDR3 consists of 18 residues. The V gene's germline CDR1 is SGHRS and CDR2 YFSETQ. The ends lost 0 bases at V and 0 bases at J; junction bases unmatched: 3. DNA of the CDR3: TGCGCCAGCAGCTTGGTAGGGACAGGGGCCTCTGGGGCCAACGTCCTGACTTTC. It is translated as CASSLVGTGASGANVLTF.

The genes are TRBV6-7 and TRBJ1-2; D gene uncertain. TRBV6-7 is known as an ORF, though its function is uncertain. V gave up 8 bases and J gave up 5 bases, with 36 bases separating them. This CDR3 spans 20 amino acids. CDR3 nucleotide sequence: TGTGCCAGCCCTTTTATTATGAGGTGCCGGAAGGTGAAAAGAGGTTATGGCTACACCTTC. Its protein is CASPFIMRCRKVKRGYGYTF.

J is TRBJ2-7 and V is TRBV6-1, with 8 bases that match TRBD2. With V trimmed by 6 bases and J by 3 bases, 7 bases remained unmatched. Germline V CDR1 and CDR2: MNHNS, SASEGT. The CDR3 sequence is 14 residues long. The DNA for the CDR3 is TGTGCCAGCAGGCTTAGCGGGATCTTCTACGAGCAGTACTTC. It specifies CASRLSGIFYEQYF.

This rearrangement joins TRBV5-6 to TRBJ2-7, with 15 bases fitting TRBD2. CDR3 size: 17 residues. Trimming removed 3 bases from V and 2 bases from J; junction bases left unmatched: 6. The V gene's germline CDR1 is SGHDT and CDR2 YYEEEE. CDR3 sequence: CASSSGLAGGLAYEQYF. DNA of the CDR3: TGTGCCAGCAGCTCGGGACTAGCGGGAGGATTAGCCTACGAGCAGTACTTC.

J is TRBJ2-3 and V is TRBV9; 11 bases fit TRBD2. After removal of 6 bases from V and 3 bases from J, the junction contained 3 bases not matched to a gene. The CDR3 contains 14 residues. Germline CDR1 reads SGDLS; CDR2 reads YYNGEE. DNA for the CDR3: TGTGCCAGCACCACTAGCGGGAGAACAGATACGCAGTATTTT. This gives the protein CASTTSGRTDTQYF.

V is TRBV21-1 and J is TRBJ2-7; no check of the table's D call, TRBD2, against the DNA was made. TRBV21-1 is noted as a pseudogene. The CDR3 is made up of 11 amino acids. CDR3 sequence (DNA): TGTGCCAGCCCGGGAGGGTGCGAGCAGTACTTC. Amino acid sequence: CASPGGCEQYF.

This clone came up once. An end of the junction differs from the germline gene, which may be a read error. The chain links TRBV19 to TRBJ2-7, with 9 bases that match TRBD2. CDR1 LNHDA and CDR2 SQIVND come from the germline V gene (reference sequence). The CDR3 loop spans 15 amino acids. The CDR3 reads CASSIAGVSSYEQYF. The CDR3 nucleotides are TGTGCCAGTAGCATAGCGGGGGTTAGCTCCTACGAGCAGTACTTC.

The chain combines TRBV27 with TRBJ1-1, with 7 bases matching TRBD1. The germline V gene encodes CDR1 MNHEY and CDR2 SMNVEV (reference sequence). J was trimmed by 6 bases and V by 7 bases; bases with no gene match: 14. This CDR3 contains 15 residues. CDR3 nucleotides: TGTGCCAGCAATTTCAAACCAGGGGGGATAGCTGAAGCTTTCTTT. Translated: CASNFKPGGIAEAFF.

CDR3 nucleotide sequence: TGTGCCAGCAGCTTGGGGCAGGGGGCAGGGGGCTACACCTTC. Its translation is CASSLGQGAGGYTF. The chain carries TRBV5-6 and TRBJ1-2; 8 nucleotides match TRBD1. The CDR3 has 14 residues. CDR1 is SGHDT and CDR2 is YYEEEE in the germline V gene. The V segment lost 0 bases and the J segment 8 bases; nucleotides outside the gene matches: 6.

The V call is TRBV5-4, the J call TRBJ1-1; D unresolved. Looked up from germline, CDR1 is SGHNT and CDR2 is YYREEE (reference sequence). V lost 0 bases and J lost 0, with 3 bases in between. This CDR3 has 13 residues. CDR3 nucleotides: TGTGCCAGCAGCTTGGACTTGAACACTGAAGCTTTCTTT. The encoded protein is CASSLDLNTEAFF.

The chain employs TRBV6-5 and TRBJ2-7; TRBD2 aligns across 13 bases. The CDR3 is 14 residues long. The V segment lost 9 bases and the J segment 0 bases; nucleotides outside the gene matches: 2. CDR1 and CDR2 from the germline V gene are MNHEY and SVGAGI. CDR3: CARGLAGSSYEQYF. The DNA of the CDR3 is TGTGCCAGGGGACTAGCGGGAAGCTCCTACGAGCAGTACTTC.

The chain links TRBV28 to TRBJ2-1, with D possibly TRBD1 on 6 matching bases. V lost 10 bases, J lost 2 bases, and 15 bases lay in between. The CDR3 is made up of 14 amino acids. The germline V gene has CDR1 MDHEN and CDR2 SYDVKM. The CDR3 is CAITPTGTYNEQFF. CDR3 coding DNA: TGTGCCATTACCCCCACAGGGACCTACAATGAGCAGTTCTTC.